The rows below give T cell receptor beta chains drawn from one sample of a study of T cell repertoires in cytomegalovirus infection. TCRdb redid the calling of the reads with MiXCR, one entry per CDR3 protein. There are approximately 400,000 distinct CDR3 sequences in the sample; around 32% occur only once, and roughly an eighth lies in the top ten. The source material was PBMCs. Receptors were obtained from a human donor in good health (CMV status not recorded). Some clones in this sample may be carry-over from other donors' samples. The CDR3 runs from the conserved cysteine through the conserved F or W. The order of the fields is CDR3 protein, CDR3 length, V gene.

CASSQTGDGINQPQHF | 16 | TRBV4-2
CASSPRMQYEQYF | 13 | TRBV7-2
CASSPAGTVNEKLFF | 15 | TRBV7-2
CASSLGGNSYNEQFF | 15 | TRBV6-2/TRBV6-3
CASSSWTGASGANVMTF | 17 | TRBV7-9
CAISRTGEETQYF | 13 | TRBV10-3
CASSSGPTQPQHF | 13 | TRBV11-2
CASCLDPGKDFF | 12 | TRBV7-6
CASSIISPGSWGFEQFF | 17 | TRBV19
CASSFTGNNQPQHF | 14 | TRBV7-9
CASSFLGDTLRNTGELFF | 18 | TRBV7-9
CSSSQDRNQPQHF | 13 | TRBV4-2
CASSPRASGVETQYF | 15 | TRBV6-2/TRBV6-3
CAWNQDRENEQFF | 13 | TRBV30
CSSSQSQWEEDYGYTF | 16 | TRBV4-2
CSVDNSGRQFF | 11 | TRBV29-1
CASSRGTLTSGGALADTQYF | 20 | TRBV7-2
CASSQVRRGSAFF | 13 | TRBV14
CASSLYTGMTYEQYF | 15 | TRBV28
CASSPPLGGSGTDTQYF | 17 | TRBV4-3
CASSPGGPRIGEQYF | 15 | TRBV7-1
CASSLASGGSDTQYF | 15 | TRBV12-3/TRBV12-4